The source of this TCR beta chain is a study of T-cell reconstitution after alpha-beta-depleted transplantation in children (dated by TCRdb to 2016 to 2017). Regarding the study in general: Using TCR repertoire profiling, the study quantitatively followed how T-cell immune reconstitution unfolded in children after TCRalphabeta/CD19-depleted allogeneic hematopoietic cell transplantation. What the work shows at the level of the full study, not this receptor alone: Apparently early alphabetaT-cell count recovery about two months after transplant reportedly relied on only several hundred rapidly expanded clones derived from non-depleted graft cells. In some patients, the high TCRbeta diversity seen at day 60 was put down to recipient T cells and intrathymic progenitors that had survived conditioning. The frequencies of hyperexpanded clones fell over the following months, and after one year, T-cell counts and TCRbeta diversity were mostly attributed to newly produced T cells.

This sample's treatment or condition label indicates: allogeneic hematopoietic cell transplantation with graft depleted of TCRalphabeta T cells and CD19 B cells. The transplant recipients were children given TCRalphabeta/CD19-depleted allogeneic hematopoietic cell grafts. Including cysteine and phenylalanine, the CDR3 has 14 amino acids. Only CDR3 DNA is held: 42 bases, read in frame from base 1. Reading the germline V gene gives CDR1 ENHRY and CDR2 SYGVKD. From V the trimming removes 3 bases and from J it removes 8 bases, while the gene matches leave 7 bases of the junction unaccounted for. This clonotype was found a few times. Its antigen is unknown. The input lacks base qualities; no much larger clone sits a single base away. Library preparation employed PCR. Data came from an Illumina HiSeq 2500. TCR library preparation used molecular barcoding, with unique molecular identifiers applied to normalize quantification of the TCRbeta repertoire. TCRdb cleaned the public reads at Q25 with fastp, built clones with MiXCR and kept in-frame beta chains. Entries that share a CDR3 protein sequence are merged under the most common genes and DNA. Across this sample there are 440,000 or so distinct CDR3 sequences, with over 40% seen only once. The top ten clonotypes cover 25% to 30% of the sample.

The sequence is built from TRBV10-3 and TRBJ2-3; the junction holds 8 bases that match TRBD2. Sequencing was performed on PBMCs, taken before TCRalphabeta/CD19-depleted stem cell transplant. The sequence was obtained from a girl aged 2-10 years with aplastic anemia, due to receive a stem cell transplant. The CDR3 loop reads CAISDRAGEATQYF. The DNA sequence is given as TGTGCCATCAGTGACCGAGCGGGAGAAGCTACGCAGTATTTT.